The 14 T cell receptor beta chains given below trace back to one sample, sequenced in a study of T-cell reconstitution after alpha-beta-depleted transplantation in children. Preparing the TCRbeta library involved the use of unique molecular identifiers. TCRdb recomputed calls from the PCR reads with MiXCR, one row per CDR3 protein. The table has some 250,000 distinct CDR3 sequences, 9.5% to 15% seen once; the top ten hold approximately 2.4%. The sequencing here drew on PBMCs from the stem cell graft donor, taken from the stem cell graft. These receptors were obtained from a human donor who donated a stem cell graft to a child with acute lymphoblastic leukemia.

This clonotype was seen at least ten times. V and J are TRBV29-1 and TRBJ2-3; TRBD1 aligns across 7 bases. The germline V gene has CDR1 SQVTM and CDR2 ANQGSEA. J lost 2 bases, V lost 6 bases, and 8 bases had no gene match. The CDR3 spans 14 residues. The CDR3 nucleotides are TGCAGCGTATCCCGGGACAGCCTCACAGATACGCAGTATTTT. Its translation is CSVSRDSLTDTQYF.

This clonotype was seen at least ten times. The genes are TRBV19 and TRBJ2-2; no firm D call. Germline V gene lookup returns CDR1 LNHDA and CDR2 SQIVND (reference sequence). The CDR3 is 12 residues long. The CDR3 reads CITGTNTGELFF. The CDR3 DNA follows: TGTATTACCGGAACGAACACCGGGGAGCTGTTTTTT.

This clonotype was seen ten or more times. This chain links TRBV9 with TRBJ2-7; 9 nucleotides line up with TRBD1. This CDR3 is built from 14 residues. The J segment lost 5 bases and the V segment lost 0 bases, leaving 3 bases of the junction unmatched. Germline V gene data show CDR1 as SGDLS and CDR2 as YYNGEE. CDR3 sequence reads: CASSVEGDRDEQYF. The CDR3, as DNA: TGTGCCAGCAGCGTAGAGGGGGACAGGGACGAGCAGTACTTC.

This clonotype was counted ten times or more. The chain couples TRBV29-1 to TRBJ2-5, with D possibly being TRBD1 (5 bases). The germline V gene has CDR1 SQVTM and CDR2 ANQGSEA. Trimming left V 5 bases short and J 2 bases short, with 12 bases between. CDR3 size: 13 residues. This CDR3 reads CSVSQRQQETQYF. The DNA of the CDR3 is TGCAGCGTTTCCCAGCGACAGCAAGAGACCCAGTACTTC. The entire variable domain, with the rest obtained from reference TRBV29-1 and TRBJ2-5, is as follows: SAVISQKPSRDICQRGTSLTIQCQVDSQVTMMFWYRQQPGQSLTLIATANQGSEATYESGFVIDKFPISRPNLTFSTLTVSNMSPEDSSIYLCSVSQRQQETQYFGPGTRLLVL.

The gene calls are TRBV25-1 and TRBJ2-3, with 7 bases lining up with TRBD2. The CDR3 is 14 residues long. The germline CDR1 and CDR2 sequences are MGHDK and SYGVNS. The V segment lost 3 bases and the J segment 3 bases; nucleotides outside the gene matches: 3. The CDR3 loop is CASSDVGGTDTQYF. CDR3 in DNA: TGTGCCAGCAGTGATGTGGGGGGGACAGATACGCAGTATTTT.

Ten or more counts support this clonotype. This chain links TRBV7-2 with TRBJ2-3; D might be TRBD2 (5 bases). Per the germline V gene, CDR1 is SGHTA and CDR2 is FQGNSA. The CDR3 totals 15 residues. V lost 1 base and J 1 base, leaving 9 bases between the germline ends. The CDR3 DNA sequence: TGTGCCAGCAGCTTAGTAGGGAGCCGCACAGATACGCAGTATTTT. Residues: CASSLVGSRTDTQYF. The variable domain in full, completed from reference TRBV7-2 and TRBJ2-3, reads GAGVSQSPSNKVTEKGKDVELRCDPISGHTALYWYRQSLGQGLEFLIYFQGNSAPDKSGLPSDRFSAERTGGSVSTLTIQRTQQEDSAVYLCASSLVGSRTDTQYFGPGTRLTVL.

The table lists this clonotype with many counts. The J gene is TRBJ2-3, the V gene TRBV4-2, with TRBD2 identical over 12 bases. The V segment lost 0 bases and the J segment 4 bases; nucleotides outside the gene matches: 5. CDR3 size: 17 residues. The germline CDR1 and CDR2 sequences are LGHNA and YNFKEQ. The CDR3 sequence: CASSQETSGRSADTQYF. The CDR3 DNA sequence: TGTGCCAGCAGCCAAGAGACTAGCGGGAGATCGGCAGATACGCAGTATTTT.

This clonotype was seen at least ten times. The rearrangement links TRBV7-6 to TRBJ2-7; 8 bases are a match to TRBD2. Looked up from germline, CDR1 is SGHVS and CDR2 is FNYEAQ. The CDR3 runs to 17 residues. V lost 1 base and J lost 7; bases outside the gene matches: 15. CDR3 nucleotide sequence: TGTGCCAGCAGCTTAGTCGCGGGGGGACTCGGTCGGTGGGAGCAGTACTTC. It codes for CASSLVAGGLGRWEQYF.

This clonotype was counted at least ten times. V and J are TRBV7-9 and TRBJ1-4, with TRBD1 matching 8 bases. The germline V gene has CDR1 SEHNR and CDR2 FQNEAQ (reference sequence). The V and J ends lost 5 bases and 7 bases, in that order; junction bases with no gene match: 9. This CDR3 has 15 amino acids. In nucleotides, the CDR3 is TGTGCCAGCAGCGCCCAGGGGGCTGTCTCTGAAAAACTGTTTTTT. Encoded protein: CASSAQGAVSEKLFF.

This chain connects TRBV7-8 to TRBJ1-5, with unresolved D. The ends were cut back, 5 bases at V and 4 bases at J, with 12 bases in the middle. CDR3 length equals 14 residues. The germline gives CDR1 SGHVS, CDR2 FQNEAQ. The CDR3 spells CASSAVTANQPQHF. DNA for the CDR3: TGTGCCAGCAGCGCCGTGACGGCTAATCAGCCCCAGCATTTT.

This clonotype was recorded at least ten times. The chain combines TRBV20-1 with TRBJ1-5; D remains ambiguous. Trimming removed 6 bases from V and 2 bases from J, with 11 bases in between. Germline V gene lookup returns CDR1 DFQATT and CDR2 SNEGSKA (reference sequence). This CDR3 spans 13 amino acids. The CDR3, as DNA: TGCAGTGCCCCGGACGGGGGCAATCAGCCCCAGCATTTT. This gives the protein CSAPDGGNQPQHF.

This clonotype was recorded at least ten times. The V and J genes are TRBV3-1 and TRBJ2-7, with D possibly TRBD1 on 5 matching bases. Trimming stripped 1 base from V and 4 bases from J, with 8 bases between. Germline V gene data show CDR1 as LGHDT and CDR2 as YNNKEL (reference sequence). The CDR3 is made up of 13 amino acids. This CDR3 is CASSQARAYEQYF. In nucleotides, the CDR3 is TGTGCCAGCAGCCAAGCCAGGGCGTACGAGCAGTACTTC.

This clonotype showed up many times. J is TRBJ2-7 and V is TRBV10-3; TRBD1 aligns across 7 bases. With 6 bases clipped from V and 5 bases from J, the junction kept 7 bases outside the gene matches. CDR3 length: 13 amino acids. The V gene's germline CDR1 is ENHRY and CDR2 SYGVKD. CDR3 DNA sequence: TGTGCCATCAGGACGACAGGGATTGACGAGCAGTACTTC. The encoded protein is CAIRTTGIDEQYF.

This clonotype has at least ten counts. V gene TRBV20-1 combines with J gene TRBJ2-3, with 8 bases matching TRBD2. The ends lost 0 bases at V and 2 bases at J; junction bases unmatched: 4. This CDR3 contains 15 residues. CDR1 and CDR2 (germline): DFQATT, SNEGSKA (reference sequence). In DNA, the CDR3 is TGCAGTGCTAGAGAAATAGCGGGATCCACAGATACGCAGTATTTT. It yields the protein CSAREIAGSTDTQYF.